This T cell receptor beta chain was obtained from a study of resident and recirculating memory T cells in vitiligo. Overall study context: Samples were epidermis from two lesional and two nonlesional sites, plus PBMCs.

Libraries were prepared by immunoSEQ multiplex PCR; TCRdb keeps only in-frame clonotypes and omits some of them. The data show 65,000 to 80,000 clones, with 92% seen just once and 5% held by the top ten. The J segment lost 6 bases and the V segment lost 4 bases, leaving 5 bases of the junction unmatched. Per germline, CDR1 LGHNT and CDR2 FRNRAP. The CDR3 covers 13 residues. Stable patients also lacked confetti depigmentation, a sign of active vitiligo. As concerns this clone: Antigen: not known.

General observations from the study: Vitiligo lesions lacked a unique dominant clone, and clonality varied.

The sample was blood. This TCR was sampled from a male donor with vitiligo. The V and J genes are TRBV12-5 and TRBJ2-7; 8 bases line up with TRBD1. CDR3 nucleotides: TGTGCTAGTGGTTGGGACAGGCGCCGCGAGCAGTACTTC. This translates into CASGWDRRREQYF.